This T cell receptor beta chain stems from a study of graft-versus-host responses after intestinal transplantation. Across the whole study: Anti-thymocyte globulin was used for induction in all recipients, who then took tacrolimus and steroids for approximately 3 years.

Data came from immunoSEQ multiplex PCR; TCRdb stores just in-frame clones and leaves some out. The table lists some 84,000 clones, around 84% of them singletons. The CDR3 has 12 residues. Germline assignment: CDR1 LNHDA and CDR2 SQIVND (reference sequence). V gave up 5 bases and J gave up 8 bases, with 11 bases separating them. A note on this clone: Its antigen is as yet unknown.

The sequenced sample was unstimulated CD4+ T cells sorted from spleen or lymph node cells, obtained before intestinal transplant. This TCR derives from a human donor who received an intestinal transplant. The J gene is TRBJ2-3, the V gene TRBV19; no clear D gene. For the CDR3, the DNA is TGTGCCAGTAGTGCAACGGGTGGTACGCAGTATTTT. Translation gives CASSATGGTQYF. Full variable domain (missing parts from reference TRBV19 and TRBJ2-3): DGGITQSPKYLFRKEGQNVTLSCEQNLNHDAMYWYRQDPGQGLRLIYYSQIVNDFQKGDIAEGYSVSREKKESFPLTVTSAQKNPTAFYLCASSATGGTQYFGPGTRLTVL.